These 27 T cell receptor beta chains share one sample of origin, sequenced in a study of OX40 agonist ivuxolimab in advanced cancers. The protocol was immunoSEQ multiplex PCR, while the TCRdb copy is restricted to in-frame clones and leaves out a portion. Of 60,000 to 75,000 clones in the sample, about 91% were seen once. This material consisted of CD4+ or CD8+ T cells sorted from blood, taken in a trial of the OX40 agonist ivuxolimab. Receptor source: an adult with an advanced solid tumor such as melanoma, head and neck, liver or kidney cancer.

This chain joins TRBV4-3 and TRBJ2-1, with TRBD2 matching 9 bases. CDR3 length: 15 residues. From germline, CDR1 is LGHNA and CDR2 YSLEER. Trimming at V came to 6 bases and at J to 4 bases, leaving 7 bases not matched to a gene. The CDR3 is CASRPGLAIYNEQFF. The CDR3 DNA sequence: TGCGCCAGCAGGCCGGGACTAGCTATATACAATGAGCAGTTCTTC.

The J gene is TRBJ2-7, the V gene TRBV5-1, with 8 bases matching TRBD2. CDR1 is SGHRS, CDR2 YFSETQ, per germline. This CDR3 has 15 amino acids. With 0 bases clipped from V and 3 bases from J, the junction kept 5 bases outside the gene matches. CDR3 loop: CASSLVRGGHYEQYV. The CDR3 nucleotides read TGCGCCAGCAGCTTGGTTCGGGGGGGACACTACGAGCAGTACGTC.

This clone is medium-sized within its sample. The chain couples TRBV6-4 to TRBJ2-3; 7 bases agree with TRBD1. Germline lookup yields CDR1 MRHNA and CDR2 SNTAGT. The CDR3 extends over 14 amino acids. The trim removed 4 bases at V and 3 bases at J, leaving 4 bases unmatched. CDR3 nucleotides: TGTGCCAGCAGTGTTTCAGGGGGAACAGATACGCAGTATTTT. It yields the protein CASSVSGGTDTQYF.

V and J are TRBV7-9 and TRBJ1-1, with D possibly TRBD1 on 5 matching bases. The CDR3 has 17 residues. CDR1 SEHNR and CDR2 FQNEAQ come from the germline V gene (reference sequence). V lost 4 bases and J 0 bases, leaving 18 bases between the germline ends. The CDR3 spells CASSSDIVAAMNTEAFF. CDR3 sequence (DNA): TGTGCCAGCAGCTCGGACATTGTAGCGGCTATGAACACTGAAGCTTTCTTT.

This chain uses TRBV5-1 with TRBJ2-1, with a weak D call TRBD1 (6 bases). The CDR3 covers 15 residues. V was pared by 2 bases and J by 5 bases, with 14 bases between. CDR1 is SGHRS and CDR2 is YFSETQ in the germline V gene. The CDR3 bases are TGCGCCAGCAGCTTTGTCGGACAGCACAACAATGAGCAGTTCTTC. Protein sequence: CASSFVGQHNNEQFF.

CDR3 amino acids: CAWSEDYGYSGNQPQHF. The CDR3, as DNA: TGTGCCTGGAGTGAAGATTACGGGTATTCGGGCAATCAGCCCCAGCATTTT. The chain has TRBV30 and TRBJ1-5; no clear D. CDR3 length equals 17 residues. Trimming left V 1 base short and J 2 bases short, with 18 bases between. The germline gives CDR1 GTSNPN, CDR2 SVGIG (reference sequence).

This clone was observed once. This chain uses TRBV15 with TRBJ2-3; D not certain. This CDR3 has 15 residues. Germline V gene sequence: CDR1 LNHNV, CDR2 YYDKDF (reference sequence). The ends were cut back, 5 bases at V and 0 bases at J, with 12 bases in the middle. CDR3 amino acids: CATSLDLTSTDTQYF. The CDR3 region has the DNA TGTGCCACCAGCCTAGACTTGACTAGCACAGATACGCAGTATTTT. Together with reference TRBV15 and TRBJ2-3, the CDR3 gives the full variable domain: DAMVIQNPRYQVTQFGKPVTLSCSQTLNHNVMYWYQQKSSQAPKLLFHYYDKDFNNEADTPDNFQSRRPNTSFCFLDIRSPGLGDTAMYLCATSLDLTSTDTQYFGPGTRLTVL.

The chain carries TRBV7-3 and TRBJ2-1; a weak D match, TRBD1 (6 bases). This CDR3 has 17 residues. Germline V gene data show CDR1 as SGHTA and CDR2 as FQGTGA. Trimming cost V 2 bases and J 4 bases, with 18 bases left between them. CDR3 sequence: CASSLVVGTPQYNEQFF. The CDR3 coding sequence is TGTGCCAGCAGCTTAGTCGTCGGGACACCGCAATACAATGAGCAGTTCTTC.

The gene calls are TRBV18 and TRBJ1-4; D gene unclear. Trimming cost V 3 bases and J 0 bases, with 14 bases left between them. The CDR3 is made up of 17 amino acids. Germline CDR1 KGHSH, CDR2 LQKENI. The CDR3 bases are TGTGCCAGCTCACCCGAGAGACCAGTTGCAACTAATGAAAAACTGTTTTTT. Translating it yields CASSPERPVATNEKLFF.

The chain links TRBV7-9 to TRBJ1-2; D remains ambiguous. The germline CDR1 and CDR2 sequences are SEHNR and FQNEAQ (reference sequence). CDR3 length: 13 residues. Trimming pared 5 bases from V and 3 bases from J, leaving 10 bases between. CDR3 sequence reads: CASSASGDYGYTF. DNA of the CDR3: TGTGCCAGCAGCGCATCCGGAGACTATGGCTACACCTTC.

The J gene is TRBJ2-1, the V gene TRBV11-3; 9 bases line up with TRBD1. Germline V gives CDR1 SGHNT, CDR2 YENEEA. V trimming: 4 bases; J trimming: 7 bases; junction bases outside the gene matches: 8. CDR3 size: 15 residues. The CDR3 loop reads CASSSTGGAWNEQFF. As DNA, the CDR3 is TGTGCCAGCAGCTCCACAGGGGGCGCGTGGAATGAGCAGTTCTTC.

This chain links TRBV29-1 with TRBJ1-1; no reliable D call. The CDR3 is 11 amino acids. CDR1 SQVTM and CDR2 ANQGSEA come from the germline V gene. The V end lost 4 bases, the J end lost 6 bases, and 9 bases lay between the germline ends. The CDR3: CSVVARAEAFF. The CDR3 DNA follows: TGCAGCGTTGTGGCACGGGCTGAAGCTTTCTTT. Based on the CDR3 plus reference TRBV29-1 and TRBJ1-1, the full variable domain is SAVISQKPSRDICQRGTSLTIQCQVDSQVTMMFWYRQQPGQSLTLIATANQGSEATYESGFVIDKFPISRPNLTFSTLTVSNMSPEDSSIYLCSVVARAEAFFGQGTRLTVV.

The J gene is TRBJ1-5, the V gene TRBV18; D gene uncertain. Deletions cut 2 bases from V and 11 bases from J, with 10 bases between. This CDR3 region has 12 residues. Germline V gene data show CDR1 as KGHSH and CDR2 as LQKENI. The CDR3 here is CASSPGLGAQHF. The CDR3 DNA is TGTGCCAGCTCACCAGGGTTGGGTGCCCAGCATTTT.

V usage is TRBV2 and J usage is TRBJ2-1; D remains unclear. The CDR3 totals 14 residues. Germline values: CDR1 SNHLY, CDR2 FYNNEI. Trimming took off 3 bases at V and 0 bases at J, with 6 bases between the two ends. CDR3 bases: TGTGCCAGCAGTGATCCTTCCTCCTACAATGAGCAGTTCTTC. This gives the protein CASSDPSSYNEQFF.

The chain links TRBV30 to TRBJ2-7, with 7 positions matching TRBD1. Germline V gene sequence: CDR1 GTSNPN, CDR2 SVGIG (reference sequence). CDR3 size: 12 residues. After removal of 4 bases from V and 6 bases from J, the junction contained 6 bases not matched to a gene. As DNA, the CDR3 is TGTGCCTGGAAGCCGACAGGGCGCGAGCAGTACTTC. Amino acids: CAWKPTGREQYF.

This clone was seen a handful of times. The chain joins TRBV30 to TRBJ2-7; 8 nucleotides line up with TRBD1. V shed 1 base and J 12 bases; nucleotides not matched to a gene: 5. The CDR3 runs 11 residues. Germline V gene lookup returns CDR1 GTSNPN and CDR2 SVGIG (reference sequence). The CDR3 nucleotides are TGTGCCTGGAGTGCGACAGGGGCGATGTACTTC. Translation: CAWSATGAMYF.

The V gene is TRBV15, the J gene TRBJ2-7; TRBD1 or TRBD2 may be the D gene (6 bases each). V lost 8 bases to trimming and J lost 3 bases, with 17 bases between them. Germline CDR1 LNHNV, CDR2 YYDKDF (reference sequence). The CDR3 has 14 residues. The CDR3 DNA sequence: TGTGCCACCGCGGGACACACTGTAGACTACGAGCAGTACTTC. Translation gives CATAGHTVDYEQYF. The whole variable domain, remainder taken from reference TRBV15 and TRBJ2-7, is DAMVIQNPRYQVTQFGKPVTLSCSQTLNHNVMYWYQQKSSQAPKLLFHYYDKDFNNEADTPDNFQSRRPNTSFCFLDIRSPGLGDTAMYLCATAGHTVDYEQYFGPGTRLTVT.

This clone appeared once. This chain uses TRBV2 with TRBJ2-7; 8 nucleotides agree with TRBD2. The germline CDR1 and CDR2 sequences are SNHLY and FYNNEI. The CDR3 has 16 amino acids. The V segment lost 5 bases and the J segment 2 bases; nucleotides outside the gene matches: 11. The CDR3 DNA reads as TGTGCCAGCAGTCCTTCCGGACTAGCTGTTACCTACGAGCAGTACTTC. It specifies CASSPSGLAVTYEQYF. Drawing the rest from reference TRBV2 and TRBJ2-7, the complete variable domain is EPEVTQTPSHQVTQMGQEVILRCVPISNHLYFYWYRQILGQKVEFLVSFYNNEISEKSEIFDDQFSVERPDGSNFTLKIRSTKLEDSAMYFCASSPSGLAVTYEQYFGPGTRLTVT.

With regard to this clone: Other DNA variants within this sample encode the same CDR3. The V gene is TRBV11-2, the J gene TRBJ2-2; 9 bases are shared with TRBD1. From germline, CDR1 is SGHAT and CDR2 FQNNGV. The CDR3 spans 15 residues. The V gene end was trimmed by 4 bases and the J gene end by 6 bases; junction bases not matched to a gene: 6. The CDR3, as DNA: TGTGCCAGCAGCTCCACAGGGGGCGACGCCGGGGAGCTGTTTTTT. The encoded protein is CASSSTGGDAGELFF.

This clone was found a few times. The chain combines TRBV5-1 with TRBJ2-7; 9 bases fit TRBD1. CDR3 length: 15 amino acids. The trim removed 2 bases at V and 3 bases at J, leaving 6 bases unmatched. In germline, CDR1 is SGHRS, CDR2 YFSETQ. CDR3 DNA sequence: TGCGCCAGCAGCTTATCCGGGACAGGGCTCTACGAGCAGTACTTC. Translated: CASSLSGTGLYEQYF.

The V call is TRBV19, the J call TRBJ2-1; TRBD1 aligns across 7 bases. With 3 bases clipped from V and 4 bases from J, the junction kept 0 bases outside the gene matches. Germline CDR1 and CDR2: LNHDA and SQIVND (reference sequence). This CDR3 region has 13 residues. The CDR3 region has the DNA TGTGCCAGTAGTATGGGACAGTACAATGAGCAGTTCTTC. It specifies CASSMGQYNEQFF.

The chain uses TRBV19 and TRBJ1-1; tentative D call: TRBD1 (6 bases). Germline V lookup: CDR1 LNHDA, CDR2 SQIVND (reference sequence). The CDR3 is 16 residues long. V shed 4 bases and J shed 0 bases, with 15 bases lying between them. CDR3 in amino acids: CASSTHREEMNTEAFF. The CDR3 coding sequence is TGTGCCAGTAGTACTCACAGGGAGGAAATGAACACTGAAGCTTTCTTT. Combining the CDR3 with reference TRBV19 and TRBJ1-1 gives the whole variable domain DGGITQSPKYLFRKEGQNVTLSCEQNLNHDAMYWYRQDPGQGLRLIYYSQIVNDFQKGDIAEGYSVSREKKESFPLTVTSAQKNPTAFYLCASSTHREEMNTEAFFGQGTRLTVV.

This clone is a singleton in its sample. V and J are TRBV2 and TRBJ1-1; 7 bases map to TRBD1. The ends lost 1 base at V and 0 bases at J; junction bases unmatched: 5. There are 16 residues in the CDR3. Per the germline V gene, CDR1 is SNHLY and CDR2 is FYNNEI. Here the CDR3 reads CASSEERGPMNTEAFF. CDR3 DNA: TGTGCCAGCAGTGAAGAAAGGGGGCCCATGAACACTGAAGCTTTCTTT. The full variable domain, rest sourced from reference TRBV2 and TRBJ1-1, is EPEVTQTPSHQVTQMGQEVILRCVPISNHLYFYWYRQILGQKVEFLVSFYNNEISEKSEIFDDQFSVERPDGSNFTLKIRSTKLEDSAMYFCASSEERGPMNTEAFFGQGTRLTVV.

The genes are TRBV11-2 and TRBJ2-3; 11 bases line up with TRBD2. J gave up 2 bases and V 4 bases, and 5 bases lay outside the gene matches. The CDR3 has 16 residues. Germline V lookup: CDR1 SGHAT, CDR2 FQNNGV. This CDR3 reads CASSSGTSGYTDTQYF. The CDR3 DNA reads TGTGCCAGCAGCTCGGGGACTAGCGGTTACACAGATACGCAGTATTTT.

V and J are TRBV27 and TRBJ2-5; D assignment may be TRBD1 or TRBD2 (5 bases each). V gave up 2 bases and J gave up 5 bases, with 6 bases separating them. Germline V gives CDR1 MNHEY, CDR2 SMNVEV (reference sequence). This CDR3 spans 12 amino acids. CDR3 sequence reads: CASSLEGETQYF. DNA for the CDR3: TGTGCCAGCAGTTTAGAGGGGGAGACCCAGTACTTC.

Worth noting for this clone: Just one base apart from a much larger clone, this may be a read error. The rearrangement uses TRBV7-3 and TRBJ2-6; no firm D call. V dropped 3 bases and J dropped 0 bases, with 6 bases sitting between them. Germline lookup yields CDR1 SGHTA and CDR2 FQGTGA. The CDR3 has 15 residues. The CDR3 spells CASSLADSGANVLTF. The CDR3 coding sequence is TGTGCCAGCAGCTTGGCGGACTCTGGGGCCAACGTCCTGACTTTC.

J is TRBJ2-3 and V is TRBV15, with 8 bases matching TRBD2. Per germline, CDR1 LNHNV and CDR2 YYDKDF (reference sequence). There are 17 residues in the CDR3. The V gene end was trimmed by 3 bases and the J gene end by 2 bases; junction bases not matched to a gene: 10. The CDR3 bases are TGTGCCACCAGCAGCGATACGACTAGCGAACACACAGATACGCAGTATTTT. Translating gives CATSSDTTSEHTDTQYF.